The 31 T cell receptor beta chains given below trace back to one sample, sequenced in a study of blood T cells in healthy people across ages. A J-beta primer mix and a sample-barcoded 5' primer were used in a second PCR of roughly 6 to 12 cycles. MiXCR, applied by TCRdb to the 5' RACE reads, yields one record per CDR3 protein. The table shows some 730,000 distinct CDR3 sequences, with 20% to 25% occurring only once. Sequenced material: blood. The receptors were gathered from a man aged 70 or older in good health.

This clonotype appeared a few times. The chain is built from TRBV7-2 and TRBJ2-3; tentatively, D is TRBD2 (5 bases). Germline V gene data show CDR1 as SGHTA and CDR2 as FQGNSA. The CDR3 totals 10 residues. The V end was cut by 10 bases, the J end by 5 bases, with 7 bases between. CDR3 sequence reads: CAIGIDTQYF. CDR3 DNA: TGTGCCATCGGGATAGATACGCAGTATTTT. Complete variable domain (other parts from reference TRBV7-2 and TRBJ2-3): GAGVSQSPSNKVTEKGKDVELRCDPISGHTALYWYRQSLGQGLEFLIYFQGNSAPDKSGLPSDRFSAERTGGSVSTLTIQRTQQEDSAVYLCAIGIDTQYFGPGTRLTVL.

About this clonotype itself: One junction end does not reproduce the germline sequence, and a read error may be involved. In DNA, the CDR3 is TGTGCCAGCAGCTCGAAGGGGGGGACAAACAATGAGCAGCTCTTC. Its protein is CASSSKGGTNNEQLF. The chain carries TRBV5-4 and TRBJ2-1; the D gene is possibly TRBD2 (7 bases). Germline CDR1 and CDR2: SGHNT and YYREEE (reference sequence). This CDR3 comprises 15 residues.

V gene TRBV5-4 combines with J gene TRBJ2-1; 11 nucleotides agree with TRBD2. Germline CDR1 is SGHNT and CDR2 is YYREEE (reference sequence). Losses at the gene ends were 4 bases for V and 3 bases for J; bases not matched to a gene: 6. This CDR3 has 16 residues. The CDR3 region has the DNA TGTGCCAGCAGCCCCGGGGGACTAGCGGTCTACAATGAGCAGTTCTTC. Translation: CASSPGGLAVYNEQFF.

DNA for the CDR3: TGTGCCAGCAGCTTAGTCCGGGCTCGAGATACGCAGTATTTT. Translating gives CASSLVRARDTQYF. The V call is TRBV11-2, the J call TRBJ2-3; D not certain. The germline CDR1 and CDR2 sequences are SGHAT and FQNNGV. The CDR3 loop spans 14 amino acids. The V gene lost 1 base and the J gene lost 5 bases, with 10 bases spanning the gap.

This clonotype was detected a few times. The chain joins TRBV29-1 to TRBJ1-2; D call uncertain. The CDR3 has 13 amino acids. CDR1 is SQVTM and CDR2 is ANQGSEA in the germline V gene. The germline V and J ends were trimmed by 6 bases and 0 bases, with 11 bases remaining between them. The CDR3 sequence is CSVDNSANYGYTF. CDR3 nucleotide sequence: TGCAGCGTGGATAACTCAGCTAACTATGGCTACACCTTC.

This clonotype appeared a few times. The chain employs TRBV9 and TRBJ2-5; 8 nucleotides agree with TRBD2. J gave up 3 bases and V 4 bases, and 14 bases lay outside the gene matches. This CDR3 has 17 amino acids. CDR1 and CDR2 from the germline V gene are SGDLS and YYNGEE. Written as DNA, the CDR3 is TGTGCCAGCAGCTCGCTTCCCGGGCGGGGGGCGAAAGAGACCCAGTACTTC. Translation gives CASSSLPGRGAKETQYF.

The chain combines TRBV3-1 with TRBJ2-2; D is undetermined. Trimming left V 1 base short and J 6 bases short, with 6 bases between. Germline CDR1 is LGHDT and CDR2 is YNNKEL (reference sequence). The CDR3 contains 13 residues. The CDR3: CASSQVEPGELFF. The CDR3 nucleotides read TGTGCCAGCAGCCAAGTCGAACCCGGGGAGCTGTTTTTT.

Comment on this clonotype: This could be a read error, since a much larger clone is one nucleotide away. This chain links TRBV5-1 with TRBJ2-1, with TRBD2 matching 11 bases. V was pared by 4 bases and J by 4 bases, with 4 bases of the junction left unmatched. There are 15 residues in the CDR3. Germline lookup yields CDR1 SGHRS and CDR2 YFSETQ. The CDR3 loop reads CASSPWTSGYNEQFF. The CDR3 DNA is TGCGCCAGCAGCCCCTGGACTAGCGGGTACAATGAGCAGTTCTTC.

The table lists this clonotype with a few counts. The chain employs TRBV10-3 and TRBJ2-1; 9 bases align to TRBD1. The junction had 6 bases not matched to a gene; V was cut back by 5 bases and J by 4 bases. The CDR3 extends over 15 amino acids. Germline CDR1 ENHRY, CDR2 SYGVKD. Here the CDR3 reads CAISPTGTGYNEQFF. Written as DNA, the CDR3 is TGTGCCATCAGTCCAACCGGGACAGGGTACAATGAGCAGTTCTTC.

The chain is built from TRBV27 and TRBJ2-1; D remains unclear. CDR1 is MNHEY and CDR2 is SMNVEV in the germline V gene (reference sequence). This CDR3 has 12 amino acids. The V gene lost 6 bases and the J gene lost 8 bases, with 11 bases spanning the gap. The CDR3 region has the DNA TGTGCCAGCAGGGAATTTCTCGATGAGCAGTTCTTC. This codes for CASREFLDEQFF.

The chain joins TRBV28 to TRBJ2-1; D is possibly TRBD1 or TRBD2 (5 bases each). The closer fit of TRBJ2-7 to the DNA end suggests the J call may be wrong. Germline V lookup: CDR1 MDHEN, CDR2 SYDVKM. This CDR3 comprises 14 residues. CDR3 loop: CASRWGSASYEQYF. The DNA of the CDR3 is TGTGCCAGCAGGTGGGGGTCGGCTTCCTACGAGCAGTACTTC.

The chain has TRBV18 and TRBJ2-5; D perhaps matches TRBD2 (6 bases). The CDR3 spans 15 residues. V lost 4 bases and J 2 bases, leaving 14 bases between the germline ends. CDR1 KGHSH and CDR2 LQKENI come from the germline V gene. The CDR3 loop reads CASSRTLGGQETQYF. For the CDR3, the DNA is TGTGCCAGCTCACGGACTTTGGGAGGACAAGAGACCCAGTACTTC.

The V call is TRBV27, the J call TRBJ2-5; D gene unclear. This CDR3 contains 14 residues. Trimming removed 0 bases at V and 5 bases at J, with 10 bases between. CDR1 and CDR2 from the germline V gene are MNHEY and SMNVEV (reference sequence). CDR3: CASSLSANRETQYF. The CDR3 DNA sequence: TGTGCCAGCAGTTTATCGGCTAACCGGGAGACCCAGTACTTC.

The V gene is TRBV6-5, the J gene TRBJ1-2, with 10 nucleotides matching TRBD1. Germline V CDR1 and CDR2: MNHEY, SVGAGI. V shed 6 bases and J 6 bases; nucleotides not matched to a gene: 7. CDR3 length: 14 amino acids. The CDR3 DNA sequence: TGTGCCAGCAGGACATCGGGACAGGGGCATGGCTACACCTTC. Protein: CASRTSGQGHGYTF.

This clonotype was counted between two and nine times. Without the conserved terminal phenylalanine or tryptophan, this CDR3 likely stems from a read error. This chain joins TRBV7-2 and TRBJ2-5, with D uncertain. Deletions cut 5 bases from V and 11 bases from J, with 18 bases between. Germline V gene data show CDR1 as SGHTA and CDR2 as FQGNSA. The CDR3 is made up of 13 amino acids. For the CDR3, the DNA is TGTGCCAGCAGCCCAGGAGTACGCCAGAAGCAGTACGTC. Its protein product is CASSPGVRQKQYV.

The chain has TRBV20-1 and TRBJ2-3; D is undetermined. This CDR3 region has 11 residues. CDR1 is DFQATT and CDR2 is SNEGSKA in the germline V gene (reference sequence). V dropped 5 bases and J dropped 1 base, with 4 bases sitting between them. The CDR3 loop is CSAQGTDTQYF. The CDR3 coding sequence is TGCAGTGCTCAGGGCACAGATACGCAGTATTTT.

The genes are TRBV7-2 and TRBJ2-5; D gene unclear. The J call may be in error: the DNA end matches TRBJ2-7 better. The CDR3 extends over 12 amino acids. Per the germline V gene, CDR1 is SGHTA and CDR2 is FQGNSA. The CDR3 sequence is CASSSYTYEQYF. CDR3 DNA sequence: TGTGCCAGCAGCTCTTACACCTACGAGCAGTACTTC.

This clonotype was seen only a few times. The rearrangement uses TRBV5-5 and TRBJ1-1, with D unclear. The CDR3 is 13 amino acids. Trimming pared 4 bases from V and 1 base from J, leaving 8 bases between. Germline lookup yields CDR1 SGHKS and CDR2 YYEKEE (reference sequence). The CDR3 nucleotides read TGTGCCAGCAGCCAGCCGGGGAACACTGAAGCTTTCTTT. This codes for CASSQPGNTEAFF.

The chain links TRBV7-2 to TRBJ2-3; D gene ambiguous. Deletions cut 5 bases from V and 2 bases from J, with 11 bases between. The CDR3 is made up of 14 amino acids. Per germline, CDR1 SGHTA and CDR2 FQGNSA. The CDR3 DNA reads TGTGCCAGCAGCCCGACGTACAACACAGATACGCAGTATTTT. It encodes CASSPTYNTDTQYF.

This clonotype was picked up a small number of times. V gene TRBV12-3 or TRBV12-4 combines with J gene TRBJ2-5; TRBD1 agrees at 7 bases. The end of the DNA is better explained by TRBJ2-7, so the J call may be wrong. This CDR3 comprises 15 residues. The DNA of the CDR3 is TGTGCCAGCAGCTACGGGACAGTTCAATCCTACGAGCAGTACTTC. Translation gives CASSYGTVQSYEQYF.

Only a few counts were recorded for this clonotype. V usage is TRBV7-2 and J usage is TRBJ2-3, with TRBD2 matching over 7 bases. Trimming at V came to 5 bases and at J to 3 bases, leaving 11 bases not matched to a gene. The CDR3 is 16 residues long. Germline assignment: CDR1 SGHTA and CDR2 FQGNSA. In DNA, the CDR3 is TGTGCCAGCAGCCTCACCCCGGGACTAATAACAGATACGCAGTATTTT. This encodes CASSLTPGLITDTQYF.

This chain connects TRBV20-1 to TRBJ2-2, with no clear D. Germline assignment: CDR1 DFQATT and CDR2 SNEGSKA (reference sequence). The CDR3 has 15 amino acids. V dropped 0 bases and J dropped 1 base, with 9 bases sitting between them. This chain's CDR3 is CSARDLQENTGELFF. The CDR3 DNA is TGCAGTGCTAGAGACCTACAAGAGAACACCGGGGAGCTGTTTTTT.

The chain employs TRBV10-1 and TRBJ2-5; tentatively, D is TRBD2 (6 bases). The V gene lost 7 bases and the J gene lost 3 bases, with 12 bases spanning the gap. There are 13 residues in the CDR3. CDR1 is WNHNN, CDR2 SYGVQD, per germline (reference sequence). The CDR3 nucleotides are TGCGCCAGCAAGGGTAGCGGAGAAGAGACCCAGTACTTC. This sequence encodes CASKGSGEETQYF.

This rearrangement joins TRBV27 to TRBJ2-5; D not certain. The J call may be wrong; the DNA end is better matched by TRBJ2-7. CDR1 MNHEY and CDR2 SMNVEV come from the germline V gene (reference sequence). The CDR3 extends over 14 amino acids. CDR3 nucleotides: TGTGCCAGCAGTTTATCTAACGGAGACTACGAGCAGTACGTC. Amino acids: CASSLSNGDYEQYV.

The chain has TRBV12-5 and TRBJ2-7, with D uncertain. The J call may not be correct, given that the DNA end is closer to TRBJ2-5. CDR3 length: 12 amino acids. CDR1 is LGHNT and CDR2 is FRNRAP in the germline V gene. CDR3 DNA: TGTGCTAGTGGTCCGGTAGGGGAGACCCAGTACTTC. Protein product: CASGPVGETQYF.

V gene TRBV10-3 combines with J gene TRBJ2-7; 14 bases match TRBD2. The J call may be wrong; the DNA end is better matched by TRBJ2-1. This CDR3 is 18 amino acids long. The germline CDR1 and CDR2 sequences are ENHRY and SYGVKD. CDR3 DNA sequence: TGTGCCATCAAAGCACCTGAAGGACTAGCGGGAGGTCACAATGAGCAGTTCTTC. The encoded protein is CAIKAPEGLAGGHNEQFF.

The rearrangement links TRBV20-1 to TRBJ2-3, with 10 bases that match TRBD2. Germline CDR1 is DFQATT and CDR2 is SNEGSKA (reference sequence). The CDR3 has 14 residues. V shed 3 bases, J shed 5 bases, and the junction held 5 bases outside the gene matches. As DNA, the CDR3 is TGCAGTGCTAGCAGGCTAGCGGGAGTAGATACGCAGTATTTT. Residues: CSASRLAGVDTQYF.

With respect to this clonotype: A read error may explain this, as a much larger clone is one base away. CDR3 sequence: CASSVVGETQYF. DNA for the CDR3: TGTGCCAGCAGCGTAGTAGGGGAGACCCAGTACTTC. V usage is TRBV9 and J usage is TRBJ2-5, with D uncertain. Germline-derived CDR1 and CDR2 are SGDLS and YYNGEE. The CDR3 loop spans 12 amino acids. Trimming took 0 bases from V and 5 from J, leaving 5 bases between them. The full variable domain, its missing parts supplied by reference TRBV9 and TRBJ2-5, is DSGVTQTPKHLITATGQRVTLRCSPRSGDLSVYWYQQSLDQGLQFLIQYYNGEERAKGNILERFSAQQFPDLHSELNLSSLELGDSALYFCASSVVGETQYFGPGTRLLVL.

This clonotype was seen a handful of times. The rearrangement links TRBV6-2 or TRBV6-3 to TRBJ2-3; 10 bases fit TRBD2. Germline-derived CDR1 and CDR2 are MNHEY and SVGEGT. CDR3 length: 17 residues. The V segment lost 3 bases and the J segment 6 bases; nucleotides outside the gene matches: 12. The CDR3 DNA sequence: TGTGCCAGCAGTTATATTCGGACTAGCGGAATCACGGATACGCAGTATTTT. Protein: CASSYIRTSGITDTQYF.

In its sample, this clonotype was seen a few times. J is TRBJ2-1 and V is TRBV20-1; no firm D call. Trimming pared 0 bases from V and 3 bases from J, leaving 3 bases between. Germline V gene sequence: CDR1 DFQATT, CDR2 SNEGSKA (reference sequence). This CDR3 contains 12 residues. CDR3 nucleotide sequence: TGCAGTGCTAGAGAGCTCTACAATGAGCAGTTCTTC. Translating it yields CSARELYNEQFF.

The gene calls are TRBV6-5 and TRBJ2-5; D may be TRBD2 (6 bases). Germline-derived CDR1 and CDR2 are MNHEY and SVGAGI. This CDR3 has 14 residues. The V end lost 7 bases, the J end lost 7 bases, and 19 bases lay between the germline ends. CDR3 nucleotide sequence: TGTGCCAGCAATTTCAAGGGACTCCCGGGGACCCAGTACTTC. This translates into CASNFKGLPGTQYF.